This T cell receptor (beta chain) comes out of a study of T cell changes during pregnancy in multiple sclerosis. Clones were read by immunoSEQ multiplex PCR, and TCRdb kept only the in-frame ones, dropping some. The sample holds some 100,000 clones, 85% to 95% seen once. Sequencing was performed on peripheral blood, taken in the second trimester of pregnancy. The receptor's source is a female donor with multiple sclerosis, enrolled in a pregnancy study.

The CDR3 spells CASSPTGGGNQPQHF. The CDR3 DNA follows: TGTGCCAGCAGTCCGACAGGGGGGGGCAATCAGCCCCAGCATTTT. The chain uses TRBV7-3 and TRBJ1-5; 9 bases are a match to TRBD1. The V gene's germline CDR1 is SGHTA and CDR2 FQGTGA. The CDR3 spans 15 residues. The V segment lost 6 bases and the J segment 2 bases; nucleotides outside the gene matches: 5.